Below are 9 T cell receptor beta chains sequenced from a single sample in a study of T cell changes during pregnancy in multiple sclerosis. Generated by immunoSEQ multiplex PCR, the TCRdb table keeps only in-frame clones and is missing some. Here the sample spans around 85,000 clones, about 91% being singletons. The sample in question was PBMCs, obtained in the first trimester of pregnancy. Receptors originate from a female donor in good health, serving as a control in a pregnancy study. Some clones in this sample may be carry-over from other donors' samples.

The chain recombines TRBV7-6 with TRBJ1-3; 7 nucleotides line up with TRBD1. Germline loops: CDR1 SGHVS, CDR2 FNYEAQ. Trimming cost V 1 base and J 3 bases; bases outside gene matches: 3. This CDR3 comprises 15 residues. CDR3 amino acids: CASSLGQGNGNTIYF. Written as DNA, the CDR3 is TGTGCCAGCAGCTTAGGACAGGGAAATGGAAACACCATATATTTT.

The chain is built from TRBV28 and TRBJ2-5, with TRBD2 matching over 8 bases. V was clipped by 5 bases and J by 2 bases; unmatched bases: 4. The CDR3 extends over 14 amino acids. Germline-derived CDR1 and CDR2 are MDHEN and SYDVKM. The CDR3 sequence is CASSPGGGQETQYF. CDR3 DNA: TGTGCCAGCAGTCCTGGCGGGGGGCAAGAGACCCAGTACTTC.

This sequence joins TRBV18 and TRBJ2-7; the match to TRBD2 covers 8 bases. The ends lost 3 bases at V and 1 base at J; junction bases unmatched: 8. Germline-derived CDR1 and CDR2 are KGHSH and LQKENI. CDR3 length equals 16 residues. The CDR3 reads CASSPNPAGASYEQYF. CDR3 bases: TGTGCCAGCTCACCCAACCCAGCGGGAGCATCCTACGAGCAGTACTTC.

The CDR3 DNA follows: TGTGCCAGCAGCTCGGGGTCTAGCGGGAGCTCCTACGAGCAGTACTTC. Its protein is CASSSGSSGSSYEQYF. This rearrangement joins TRBV5-8 to TRBJ2-7; 10 nucleotides align to TRBD2. This CDR3 region has 16 residues. Germline CDR1 is SGHTS and CDR2 is YDEGEE. The trim removed 3 bases at V and 0 bases at J, leaving 6 bases unmatched.

In its sample, this clone was seen once. The rearrangement links TRBV2 to TRBJ2-1; TRBD2 matches at 8 bases. CDR3 length: 14 amino acids. V gave up 8 bases and J gave up 5 bases; unmatched junction bases: 8. CDR1 is SNHLY and CDR2 is FYNNEI in the germline V gene. The CDR3 sequence: CASLERGGDNEQFF. CDR3 coding DNA: TGTGCCAGCCTTGAACGGGGGGGTGACAATGAGCAGTTCTTC.

The V gene is TRBV15, the J gene TRBJ1-3; weak D call: TRBD1 (5 bases). CDR3 length: 14 residues. The V gene lost 0 bases and the J gene lost 2 bases, with 5 bases spanning the gap. Germline V gene sequence: CDR1 LNHNV, CDR2 YYDKDF (reference sequence). Here the CDR3 reads CATSRDRAGNTIYF. DNA for the CDR3: TGTGCCACCAGCAGAGACAGGGCTGGAAACACCATATATTTT.

The chain has TRBV19 and TRBJ2-7; D call uncertain. CDR1 and CDR2 from the germline V gene are LNHDA and SQIVND (reference sequence). The CDR3 is 14 amino acids. Trimming stripped 3 bases from V and 0 bases from J, with 9 bases between. The CDR3, as DNA: TGTGCCAGTAGTATTGGGCCCCTCTCCTACGAGCAGTACTTC. Amino acid sequence: CASSIGPLSYEQYF.

The chain recombines TRBV6-6 with TRBJ1-4; D is possibly TRBD1 (6 bases). CDR1 and CDR2 from the germline V gene are MNHNY and SVGAGI (reference sequence). V gave up 6 bases and J gave up 4 bases, with 12 bases separating them. The CDR3 totals 14 residues. The CDR3 reads CASSQGGYNEKLFF. The CDR3 nucleotides are TGTGCCAGCAGCCAAGGGGGTTATAATGAAAAACTGTTTTTT.

The chain joins TRBV9 to TRBJ2-3; 12 bases are a match to TRBD2. Per germline, CDR1 SGDLS and CDR2 YYNGEE. The ends lost 0 bases at V and 2 bases at J; junction bases unmatched: 4. CDR3 length: 17 amino acids. CDR3 sequence: CASSVEGTSGYTDTQYF. DNA for the CDR3: TGTGCCAGCAGCGTAGAAGGGACTAGCGGGTACACAGATACGCAGTATTTT.